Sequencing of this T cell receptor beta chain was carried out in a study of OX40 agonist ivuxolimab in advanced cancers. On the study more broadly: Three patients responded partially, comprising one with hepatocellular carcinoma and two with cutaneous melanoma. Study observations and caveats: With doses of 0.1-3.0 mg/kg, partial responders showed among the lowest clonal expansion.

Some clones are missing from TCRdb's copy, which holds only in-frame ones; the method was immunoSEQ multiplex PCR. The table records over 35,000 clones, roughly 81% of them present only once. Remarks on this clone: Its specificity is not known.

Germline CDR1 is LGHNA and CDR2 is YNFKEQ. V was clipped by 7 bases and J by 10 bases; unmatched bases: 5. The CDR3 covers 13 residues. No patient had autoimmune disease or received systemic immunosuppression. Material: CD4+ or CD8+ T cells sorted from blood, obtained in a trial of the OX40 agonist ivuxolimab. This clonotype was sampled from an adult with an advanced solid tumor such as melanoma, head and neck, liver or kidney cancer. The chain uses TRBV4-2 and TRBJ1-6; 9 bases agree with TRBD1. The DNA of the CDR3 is TGTGCCAGCAACACAGGGGGCGAATCACCCCTCCACTTT. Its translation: CASNTGGESPLHF.